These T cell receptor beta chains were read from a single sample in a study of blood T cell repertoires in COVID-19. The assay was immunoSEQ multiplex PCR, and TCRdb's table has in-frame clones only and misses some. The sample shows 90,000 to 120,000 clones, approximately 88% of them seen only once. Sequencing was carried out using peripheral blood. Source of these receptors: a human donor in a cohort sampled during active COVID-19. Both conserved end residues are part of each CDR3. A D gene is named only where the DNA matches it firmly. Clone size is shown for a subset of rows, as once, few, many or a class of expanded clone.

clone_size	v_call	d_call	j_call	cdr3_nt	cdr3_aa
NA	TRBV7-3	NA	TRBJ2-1	TGTGCCAGCAGCTTAACAGGGGAGGCGGGCGGGAATTACAATGAGCAGTTCTTC	CASSLTGEAGGNYNEQFF
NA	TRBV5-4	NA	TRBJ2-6	TGTGCCAGCAGCCTTCAAGGGGCTGGGGCCAACGTCCTGACTTTC	CASSLQGAGANVLTF
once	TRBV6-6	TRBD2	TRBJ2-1	TGTGCCAGCAGTTCACTCGGGACTAGCGGGGGCGATGAGCAGTTCTTC	CASSSLGTSGGDEQFF
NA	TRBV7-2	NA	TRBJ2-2	TGTGCCAGCAGACAACAACGACAGGCCGGGGAGCTGTTTTTT	CASRQQRQAGELFF
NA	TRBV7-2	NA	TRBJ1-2	TGTGCCAGCAGCTTATTGGGAATCAGGGGAACCTCCTATGGCTACACCTTC	CASSLLGIRGTSYGYTF
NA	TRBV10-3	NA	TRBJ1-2	TGTGCCATCAGTGAGGGGGGAGGTCCTGGCTACACCTTC	CAISEGGGPGYTF
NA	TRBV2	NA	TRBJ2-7	TGTGCCAGCAGTGAAGAGCGAGTCCCCCACGAGCAGTACTTC	CASSEERVPHEQYF
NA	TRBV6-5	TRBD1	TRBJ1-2	TGTGCCAGCAGGTGGACAGGGGGCTCGGGAGGCTACACCTTC	CASRWTGGSGGYTF
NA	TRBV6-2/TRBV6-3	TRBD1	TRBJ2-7	TGTGCCAGCAGTTACGTTCGGACAGGGAAGATGGAATACGAGCAGTACTTC	CASSYVRTGKMEYEQYF
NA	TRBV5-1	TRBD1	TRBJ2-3	TGCGCCAGCAGGAGGGGGCTATCTGGCACAGATACGCAGTATTTT	CASRRGLSGTDTQYF
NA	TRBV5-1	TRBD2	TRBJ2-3	TGCGCCAGCAGCTCCCAACTAGCGAACGCGGATACGCAGTATTTT	CASSSQLANADTQYF
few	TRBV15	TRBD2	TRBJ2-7	TGTGCCACCAGGGATGGAGGCGGGAGGAGTGGCGAGCAGTACTTC	CATRDGGGRSGEQYF
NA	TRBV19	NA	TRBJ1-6	TGTGCCAGTAGTATTTACGGGGGAGGGGATTCACCCCTCCACTTT	CASSIYGGGDSPLHF
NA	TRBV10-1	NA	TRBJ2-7	TGCGCCAGCAGTGATCTGCGGGAAGGCGAGCAGTACTTC	CASSDLREGEQYF
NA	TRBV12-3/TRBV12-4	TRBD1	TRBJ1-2	TGTGCCAGCAGAACGACAGGGACTGGCTACACCTTC	CASRTTGTGYTF
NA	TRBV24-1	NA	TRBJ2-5	TGTGCCACCTCGGACAGCCTTGGGGGGACCCAGTACTTC	CATSDSLGGTQYF
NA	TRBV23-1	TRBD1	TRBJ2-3	TGCGCCAGCCGAGGGGTGAGGGGGCGAAGCACAGATACGCAGTATTTT	CASRGVRGRSTDTQYF
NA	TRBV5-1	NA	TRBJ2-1	TGCGCCAGCAGCTTGGTGTCAAACAATGAGCAGTTCTTC	CASSLVSNNEQFF
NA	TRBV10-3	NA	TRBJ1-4	TGTGCCATCACCTCAACCGATAGAGGTGAAAAACTGTTTTTT	CAITSTDRGEKLFF
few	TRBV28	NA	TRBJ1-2	TGTGCCAGCAGCCCTGGGGGGAGCGAGAGCTATGGCTACACCTTC	CASSPGGSESYGYTF
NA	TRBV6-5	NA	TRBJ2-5	TGTGCCAGCAGTTACTTGGGGGGAGAGACCCAGTACTTC	CASSYLGGETQYF
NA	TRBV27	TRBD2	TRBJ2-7	TGTGCCAGCAGTTTATCGTGGGTAGCGGGGGGTAGGGAGCAGTACTTC	CASSLSWVAGGREQYF
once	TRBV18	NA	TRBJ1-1	TGTGCCAGCTCACCGGGACAAAACACTGAAGCTTTCTTT	CASSPGQNTEAFF
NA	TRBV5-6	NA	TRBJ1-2	TGTGCCAGCAGCCCCTCGGGGAGCGTTTATGGCTACACCTTC	CASSPSGSVYGYTF
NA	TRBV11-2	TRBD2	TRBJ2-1	TGTGCCAGCAGCTTAGAGCGGACTAGCGGGAGAGGCAATGAGCAGTTCTTC	CASSLERTSGRGNEQFF
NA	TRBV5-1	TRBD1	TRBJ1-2	TGCGCCAGCAGGAGCCCGGGACAGGGGGCAAATGGCTACACCTTC	CASRSPGQGANGYTF
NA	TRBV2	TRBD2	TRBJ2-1	TGTGCCAGCACCCTTAGCGGGAGGGCCGATGGTGAGCAGTTCTTC	CASTLSGRADGEQFF
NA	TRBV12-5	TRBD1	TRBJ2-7	TGTGCTAGTGGTTTGGCCTCCGGGACAGAGAACTACGAGCAGTACTTC	CASGLASGTENYEQYF
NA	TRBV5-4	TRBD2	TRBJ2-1	TGTGCCAGCAGCCCGGGACTAGCGGGGGATTTCGAGCAGTTCTTC	CASSPGLAGDFEQFF
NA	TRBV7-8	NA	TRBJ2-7	TGTGCCAGCACCCGGGGGGCAGAGTCCTACGAGCAGTACTTC	CASTRGAESYEQYF
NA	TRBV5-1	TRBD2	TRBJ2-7	TGCGCCAGCAGCTCCGGGACTAACTCCTACGAGCAGTACTTC	CASSSGTNSYEQYF
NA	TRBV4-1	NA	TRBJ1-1	TGCGCCAGCAGCCAAGACCGGGACAATACTGAAGCTTTCTTT	CASSQDRDNTEAFF
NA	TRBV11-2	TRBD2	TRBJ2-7	TGTGCCAGCAGCCCTACTACGGGAGGAACCGAGCAGTACTTC	CASSPTTGGTEQYF
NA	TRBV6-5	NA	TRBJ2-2	TGTGCCAGCAGTTACTCGAGTGGTGCGAACACCGGGGAGCTGTTTTTT	CASSYSSGANTGELFF
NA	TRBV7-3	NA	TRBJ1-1	TGTGCCAGCAGCTTACAGCCCGCGACAGGCGCGAACACTGAAGCTTTCTTT	CASSLQPATGANTEAFF
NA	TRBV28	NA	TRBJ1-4	TGTGCCAGCAGTCTCTCCCTTGCAACTAATGAAAAACTGTTTTTT	CASSLSLATNEKLFF
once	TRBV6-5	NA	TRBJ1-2	TGTGCCAGCAGTATACCAGGGGCCCCCCGGTATGGCTACACCTTC	CASSIPGAPRYGYTF
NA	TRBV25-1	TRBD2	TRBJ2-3	TGTGCCAGCATAGATAGCGGGGCGGGAGATACGCAGTATTTT	CASIDSGAGDTQYF
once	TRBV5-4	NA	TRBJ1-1	TGTGCCAGCAGCCGGCCCGGACTTACGGCGAACACTGAAGCTTTCTTT	CASSRPGLTANTEAFF
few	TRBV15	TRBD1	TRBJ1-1	TGTGCCACCAGCAGGGGGACAGGGGGACTAACTGAAGCTTTCTTT	CATSRGTGGLTEAFF
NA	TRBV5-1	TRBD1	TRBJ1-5	TGCGCCAGCAGCCCGACAGGGGGCGGTAGCAATCAGCCCCAGCATTTT	CASSPTGGGSNQPQHF
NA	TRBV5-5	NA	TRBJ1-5	TGTGCCAGCAGCTTGAGGACTGGGAATCAGCCCCAGCATTTT	CASSLRTGNQPQHF
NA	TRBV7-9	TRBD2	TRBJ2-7	TGTGCCAGCAGACCACCCGAGCTAGCGGAATCCTACGAGCAGTACTTC	CASRPPELAESYEQYF
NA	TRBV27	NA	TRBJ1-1	TGTGCCAGCAGTTTCCTGGCGGGTGGCACTGAAGCTTTCTTT	CASSFLAGGTEAFF
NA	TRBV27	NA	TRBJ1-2	TGTGCCAGCAAGCTAGGGGGAACCTCTAACTATGGCTACACCTTC	CASKLGGTSNYGYTF